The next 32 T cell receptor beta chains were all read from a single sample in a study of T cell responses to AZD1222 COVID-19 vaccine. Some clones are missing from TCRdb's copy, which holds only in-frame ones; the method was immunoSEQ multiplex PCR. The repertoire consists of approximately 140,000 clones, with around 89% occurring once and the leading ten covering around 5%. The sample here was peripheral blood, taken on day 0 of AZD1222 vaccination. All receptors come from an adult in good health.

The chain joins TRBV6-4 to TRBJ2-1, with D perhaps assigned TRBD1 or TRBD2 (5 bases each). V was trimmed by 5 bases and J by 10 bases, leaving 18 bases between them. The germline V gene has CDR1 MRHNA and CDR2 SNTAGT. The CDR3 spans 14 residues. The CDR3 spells CASSTGTETSEQFF. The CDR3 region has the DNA TGTGCCAGCAGTACCGGGACGGAAACCTCAGAGCAGTTCTTC.

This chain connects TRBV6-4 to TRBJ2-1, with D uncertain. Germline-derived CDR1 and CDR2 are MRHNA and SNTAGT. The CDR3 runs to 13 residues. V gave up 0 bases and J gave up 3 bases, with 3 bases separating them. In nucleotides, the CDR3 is TGTGCCAGCAGTGACTCGGACTACAATGAGCAGTTCTTC. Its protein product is CASSDSDYNEQFF.

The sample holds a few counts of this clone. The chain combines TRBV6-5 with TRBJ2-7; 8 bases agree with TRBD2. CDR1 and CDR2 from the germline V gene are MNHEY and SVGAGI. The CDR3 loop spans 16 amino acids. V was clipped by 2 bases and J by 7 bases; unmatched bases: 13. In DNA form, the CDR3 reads TGTGCCAGCAGTTACACCTGGTCAGCGGGGGCCGGGGAGCAGTACTTC. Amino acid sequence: CASSYTWSAGAGEQYF.

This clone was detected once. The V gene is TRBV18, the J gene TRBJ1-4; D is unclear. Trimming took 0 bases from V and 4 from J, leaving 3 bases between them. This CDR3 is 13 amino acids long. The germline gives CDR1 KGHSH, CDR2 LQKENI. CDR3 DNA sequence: TGTGCCAGCTCACCACCCGGTAATGAAAAACTGTTTTTT. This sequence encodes CASSPPGNEKLFF.

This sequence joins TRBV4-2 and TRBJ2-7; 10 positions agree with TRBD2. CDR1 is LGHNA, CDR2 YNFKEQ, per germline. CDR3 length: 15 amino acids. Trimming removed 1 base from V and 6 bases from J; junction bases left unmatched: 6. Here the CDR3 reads CASSQGAGGPAEQYF. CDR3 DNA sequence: TGTGCCAGCAGCCAAGGAGCGGGAGGGCCCGCCGAGCAGTACTTC.

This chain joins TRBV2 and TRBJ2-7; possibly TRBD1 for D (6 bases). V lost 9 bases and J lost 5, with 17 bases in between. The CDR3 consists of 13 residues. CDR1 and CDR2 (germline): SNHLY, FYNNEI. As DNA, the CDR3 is TGTGCCAGTCCAGGGGCGGGTCAGGACGAGCAGTACTTC. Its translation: CASPGAGQDEQYF.

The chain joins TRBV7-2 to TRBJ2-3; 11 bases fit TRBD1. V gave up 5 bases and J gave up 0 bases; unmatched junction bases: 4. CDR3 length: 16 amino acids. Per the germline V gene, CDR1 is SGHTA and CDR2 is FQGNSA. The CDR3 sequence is CASSHGQGASTDTQYF. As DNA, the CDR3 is TGTGCCAGCAGCCACGGACAGGGGGCTAGCACAGATACGCAGTATTTT.

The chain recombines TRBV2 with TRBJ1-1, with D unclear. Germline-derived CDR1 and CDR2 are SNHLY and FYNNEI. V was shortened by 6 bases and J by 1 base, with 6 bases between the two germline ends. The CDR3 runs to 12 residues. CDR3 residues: CASRSRNTEAFF. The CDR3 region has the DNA TGTGCCAGCAGGTCTCGGAACACTGAAGCTTTCTTT.

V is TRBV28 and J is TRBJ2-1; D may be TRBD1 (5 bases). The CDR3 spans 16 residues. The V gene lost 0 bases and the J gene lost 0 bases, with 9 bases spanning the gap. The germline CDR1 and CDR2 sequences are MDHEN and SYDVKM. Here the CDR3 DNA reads TGTGCCAGCAGTTTATGGGACACCCGCTCCTACAATGAGCAGTTCTTC. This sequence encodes CASSLWDTRSYNEQFF.

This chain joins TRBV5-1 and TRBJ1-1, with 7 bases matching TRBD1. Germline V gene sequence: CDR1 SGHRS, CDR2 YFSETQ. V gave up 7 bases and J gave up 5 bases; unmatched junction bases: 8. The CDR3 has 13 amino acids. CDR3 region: CASGGTAGTEAFF. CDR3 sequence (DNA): TGCGCCAGCGGCGGGACAGCTGGGACTGAAGCTTTCTTT.

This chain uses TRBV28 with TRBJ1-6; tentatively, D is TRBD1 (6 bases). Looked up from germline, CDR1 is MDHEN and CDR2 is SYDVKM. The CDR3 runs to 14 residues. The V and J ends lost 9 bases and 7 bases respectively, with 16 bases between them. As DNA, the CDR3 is TGTGCCAGTGGGAACTGGGGGGCGAATTCACCCCTCCACTTT. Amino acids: CASGNWGANSPLHF.

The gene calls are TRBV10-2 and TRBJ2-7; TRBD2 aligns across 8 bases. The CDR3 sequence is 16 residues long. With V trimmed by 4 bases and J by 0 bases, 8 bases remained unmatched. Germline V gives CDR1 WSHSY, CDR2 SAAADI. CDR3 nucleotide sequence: TGCGCCAGCAGTGTCCGGGGCGGGAGGTCCTCCTACGAGCAGTACTTC. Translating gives CASSVRGGRSSYEQYF.

DNA for the CDR3: TGTGCCAGTAGCTCTTCAACTAATGAAAAACTGTTTTTT. Protein product: CASSSSTNEKLFF. The genes are TRBV19 and TRBJ1-4; D gene uncertain. Trimming cost V 6 bases and J 0 bases, with 5 bases left between them. The CDR3 consists of 13 residues. Germline lookup yields CDR1 LNHDA and CDR2 SQIVND (reference sequence).

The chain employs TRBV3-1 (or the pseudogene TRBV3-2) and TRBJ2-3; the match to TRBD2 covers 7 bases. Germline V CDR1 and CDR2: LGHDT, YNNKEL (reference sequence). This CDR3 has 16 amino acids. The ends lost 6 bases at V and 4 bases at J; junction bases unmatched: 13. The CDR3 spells CASRPRWSGISDTQYF. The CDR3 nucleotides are TGTGCCAGCAGGCCAAGATGGAGCGGGATTTCAGATACGCAGTATTTT.

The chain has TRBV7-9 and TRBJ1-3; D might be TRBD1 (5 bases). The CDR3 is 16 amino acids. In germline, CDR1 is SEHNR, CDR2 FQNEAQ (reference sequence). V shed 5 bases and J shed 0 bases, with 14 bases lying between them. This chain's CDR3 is CASSPGQDLSGNTIYF. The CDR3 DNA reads TGTGCCAGCAGCCCAGGACAAGACCTCTCTGGAAACACCATATATTTT.

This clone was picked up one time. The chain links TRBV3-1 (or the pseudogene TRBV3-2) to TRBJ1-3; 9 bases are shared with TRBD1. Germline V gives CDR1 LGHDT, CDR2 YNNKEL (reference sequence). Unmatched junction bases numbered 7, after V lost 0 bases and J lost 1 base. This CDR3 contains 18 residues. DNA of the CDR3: TGTGCCAGCAGCCAAGAAATTCCACAGGGGGCATCTGGAAACACCATATATTTT. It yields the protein CASSQEIPQGASGNTIYF.

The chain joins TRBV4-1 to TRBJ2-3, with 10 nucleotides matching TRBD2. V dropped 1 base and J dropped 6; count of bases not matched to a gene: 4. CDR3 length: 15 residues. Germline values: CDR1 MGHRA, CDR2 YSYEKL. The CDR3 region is CASSQVLAGADTQYF. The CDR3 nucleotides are TGCGCCAGCAGCCAAGTCCTAGCGGGAGCTGATACGCAGTATTTT.

The CDR3 region has the DNA TGCGCCAGCAGCCAAGATTCTACCGCGAACACCGGGGAGCTGTTTTTT. This sequence encodes CASSQDSTANTGELFF. The chain couples TRBV4-3 to TRBJ2-2, with no clear D. CDR1 and CDR2 from the germline V gene are LGHNA and YSLEER. This CDR3 is 16 amino acids long. Trimming shortened V by 0 bases and J by 0 bases, and 8 bases separated the two germline ends.

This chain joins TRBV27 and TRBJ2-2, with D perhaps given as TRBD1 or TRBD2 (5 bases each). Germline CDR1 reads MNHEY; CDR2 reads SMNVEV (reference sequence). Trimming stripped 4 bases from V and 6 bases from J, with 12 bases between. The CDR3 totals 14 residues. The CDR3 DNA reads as TGTGCCAGCAGTTGGGGGACCGGGGCCGGGGAGCTGTTTTTT. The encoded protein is CASSWGTGAGELFF.

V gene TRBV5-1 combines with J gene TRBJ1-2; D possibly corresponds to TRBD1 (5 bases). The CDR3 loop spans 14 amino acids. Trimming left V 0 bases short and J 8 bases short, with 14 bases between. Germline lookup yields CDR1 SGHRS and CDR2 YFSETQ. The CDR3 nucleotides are TGCGCCAGCAGCTTGGTTGCGGGGACGGGCGGCTACACCTTC. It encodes CASSLVAGTGGYTF.

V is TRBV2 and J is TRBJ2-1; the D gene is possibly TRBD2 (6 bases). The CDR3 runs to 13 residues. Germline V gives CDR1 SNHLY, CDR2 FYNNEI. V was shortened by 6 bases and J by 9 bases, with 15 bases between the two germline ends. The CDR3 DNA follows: TGTGCCAGCAGCCCATCAAGGGAGGCTGAGCAGTTCTTC. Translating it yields CASSPSREAEQFF.

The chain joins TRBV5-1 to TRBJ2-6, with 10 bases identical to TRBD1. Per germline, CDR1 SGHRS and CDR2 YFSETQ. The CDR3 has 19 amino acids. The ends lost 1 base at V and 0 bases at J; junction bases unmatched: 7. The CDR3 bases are TGCGCCAGCAGCTTGCTGGCGACAGGGGGCTACTCTGGGGCCAACGTCCTGACTTTC. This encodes CASSLLATGGYSGANVLTF.

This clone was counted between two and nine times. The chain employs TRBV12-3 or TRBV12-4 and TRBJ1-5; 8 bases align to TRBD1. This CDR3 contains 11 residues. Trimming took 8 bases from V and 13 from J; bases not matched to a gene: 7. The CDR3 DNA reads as TGTGCCAGCTCCTACCGGGACAGGCAGCATTTT. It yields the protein CASSYRDRQHF.

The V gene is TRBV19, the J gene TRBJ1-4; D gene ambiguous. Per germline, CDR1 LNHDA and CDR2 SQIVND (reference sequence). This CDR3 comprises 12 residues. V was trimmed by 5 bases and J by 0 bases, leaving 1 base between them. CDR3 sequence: CASSSTNEKLFF. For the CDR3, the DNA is TGTGCCAGTAGTTCAACTAATGAAAAACTGTTTTTT.

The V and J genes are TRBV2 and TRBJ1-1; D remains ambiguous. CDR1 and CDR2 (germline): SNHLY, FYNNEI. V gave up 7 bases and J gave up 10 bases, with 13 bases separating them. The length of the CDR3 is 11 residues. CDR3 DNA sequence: TGTGCCAGCATTACTGAGAGGAGAGCTTTCTTT. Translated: CASITERRAFF.

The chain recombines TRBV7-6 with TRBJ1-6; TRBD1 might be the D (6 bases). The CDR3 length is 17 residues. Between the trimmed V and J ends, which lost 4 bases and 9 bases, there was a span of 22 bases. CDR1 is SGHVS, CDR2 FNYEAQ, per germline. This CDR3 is CASSYGRGRQSGSPLHF. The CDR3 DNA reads TGTGCCAGCAGCTACGGACGGGGGCGACAGTCGGGTTCACCCCTCCACTTT.

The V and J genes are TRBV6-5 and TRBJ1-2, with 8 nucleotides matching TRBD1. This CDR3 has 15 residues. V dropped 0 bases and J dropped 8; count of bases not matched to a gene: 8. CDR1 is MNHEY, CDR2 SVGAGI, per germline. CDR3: CASSYSRDRGSGYTF. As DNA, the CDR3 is TGTGCCAGCAGTTACTCGAGAGACAGGGGATCCGGCTACACCTTC.

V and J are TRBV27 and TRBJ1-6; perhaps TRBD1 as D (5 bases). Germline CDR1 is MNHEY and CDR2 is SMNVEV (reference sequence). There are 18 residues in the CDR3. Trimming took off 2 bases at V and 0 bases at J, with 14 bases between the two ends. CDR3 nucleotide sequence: TGTGCCAGCAGTTTAGAGGGAGGGACTAGCTCCTATAATTCACCCCTCCACTTT. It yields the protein CASSLEGGTSSYNSPLHF.

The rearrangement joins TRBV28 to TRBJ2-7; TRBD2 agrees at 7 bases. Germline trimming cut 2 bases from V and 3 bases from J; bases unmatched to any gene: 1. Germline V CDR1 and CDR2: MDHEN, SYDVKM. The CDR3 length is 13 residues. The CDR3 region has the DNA TGTGCCAGCAGTTTAAGCGGGGACTACGAGCAGTACTTC. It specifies CASSLSGDYEQYF.

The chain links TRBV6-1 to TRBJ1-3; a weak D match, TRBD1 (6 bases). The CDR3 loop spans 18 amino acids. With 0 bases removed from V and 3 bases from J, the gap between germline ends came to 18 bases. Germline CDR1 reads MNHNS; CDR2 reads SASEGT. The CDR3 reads CASSEAQGSSAVGNTIYF. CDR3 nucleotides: TGTGCCAGCAGTGAAGCTCAGGGGAGTAGTGCGGTTGGAAACACCATATATTTT.

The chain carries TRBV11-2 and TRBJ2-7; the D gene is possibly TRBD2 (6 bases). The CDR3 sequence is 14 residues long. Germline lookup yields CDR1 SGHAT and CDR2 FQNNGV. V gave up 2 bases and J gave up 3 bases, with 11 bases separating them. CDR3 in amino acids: CASSLSGGNYEQYF. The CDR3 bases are TGTGCCAGCAGCTTATCGGGCGGGAACTACGAGCAGTACTTC.

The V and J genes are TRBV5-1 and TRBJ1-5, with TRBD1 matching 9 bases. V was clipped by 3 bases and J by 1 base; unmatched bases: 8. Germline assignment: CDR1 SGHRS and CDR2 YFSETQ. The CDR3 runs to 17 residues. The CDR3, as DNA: TGCGCCAGCAGCTATAGTCCACAGGGGGCGAGCAATCAGCCCCAGCATTTT. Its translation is CASSYSPQGASNQPQHF.